Following are 23 T cell receptor beta chains from one sample sequenced in a study of OX40 agonist ivuxolimab in advanced cancers. Measured with immunoSEQ multiplex PCR; TCRdb has only the in-frame clones, and not every one. Of about 83,000 clones in the sample, under 95% were seen once. Specimen: CD4+ or CD8+ T cells sorted from blood, collected in a trial of the OX40 agonist ivuxolimab. The receptors were gathered from an adult with an advanced solid tumor such as melanoma, head and neck, liver or kidney cancer.

V and J are TRBV2 and TRBJ1-5; D not certain. Trimming shortened V by 0 bases and J by 5 bases, and 11 bases separated the two germline ends. Per the germline V gene, CDR1 is SNHLY and CDR2 is FYNNEI. The CDR3 has 15 residues. The CDR3 nucleotides read TGTGCCAGCAGTGAAGCGCAAACACCCTATCAGCCCCAGCATTTT. Translated, it gives CASSEAQTPYQPQHF.

The table lists this clone with a few counts. This rearrangement joins TRBV14 to TRBJ1-1; tentatively, D is TRBD1 (5 bases). Germline V gene lookup returns CDR1 SGHDN and CDR2 FVKESK. The CDR3 consists of 14 residues. The V and J ends lost 3 bases and 1 base respectively, with 9 bases between them. In DNA, the CDR3 is TGTGCCAGCAGCCATACGGGACGGAACACTGAAGCTTTCTTT. This gives the protein CASSHTGRNTEAFF. The full variable domain, with the rest looked up from reference TRBV14 and TRBJ1-1, is EAGVTQFPSHSVIEKGQTVTLRCDPISGHDNLYWYRRVMGKEIKFLLHFVKESKQDESGMPNNRFLAERTGGTYSTLKVQPAELEDSGVYFCASSHTGRNTEAFFGQGTRLTVV.

The chain is built from TRBV28 and TRBJ1-4; 7 bases match TRBD1. J was trimmed by 8 bases and V by 1 base; bases with no gene match: 4. CDR1 MDHEN and CDR2 SYDVKM come from the germline V gene. This CDR3 has 14 residues. CDR3 loop: CASSLYRGAEKLFF. The CDR3 region has the DNA TGTGCCAGCAGTTTATACAGGGGAGCGGAAAAACTGTTTTTT.

The chain has TRBV29-1 and TRBJ1-5, with D possibly matching TRBD1 (6 bases). Germline V gene data show CDR1 as SQVTM and CDR2 as ANQGSEA. The CDR3 spans 12 residues. V shed 6 bases and J shed 0 bases, with 6 bases lying between them. Here the CDR3 reads CSVQGSNQPQHF. The DNA for the CDR3 is TGCAGCGTACAGGGTAGCAATCAGCCCCAGCATTTT.

This clone has just a few counts. The chain links TRBV6-1 to TRBJ1-2, with D possibly TRBD1 on 6 matching bases. Trimming stripped 4 bases from V and 2 bases from J, with 11 bases between. This CDR3 is 14 amino acids long. Germline-derived CDR1 and CDR2 are MNHNS and SASEGT. CDR3 in amino acids: CASSVQGSNYGYTF. CDR3 DNA sequence: TGTGCCAGCAGTGTACAGGGTTCGAACTATGGCTACACCTTC.

V usage is TRBV28 and J usage is TRBJ2-1, with no clear D. The CDR3 consists of 12 residues. The germline gives CDR1 MDHEN, CDR2 SYDVKM. The ends were cut back, 10 bases at V and 4 bases at J, with 11 bases in the middle. CDR3 DNA sequence: TGTGCCACCACGTTGGGATACAATGAGCAGTTCTTC. This gives the protein CATTLGYNEQFF.

A single count supports this clone. The V gene is TRBV7-2, the J gene TRBJ2-3; possibly TRBD2 for D (6 bases). The CDR3 consists of 15 residues. V lost 3 bases to trimming and J lost 4 bases, with 14 bases between them. Germline CDR1 and CDR2: SGHTA and FQGNSA. The CDR3 DNA sequence: TGTGCCAGCAGCTTGGTTCTTCCGGGGGCAGATACGCAGTATTTT. Its translation: CASSLVLPGADTQYF.

The V call is TRBV2, the J call TRBJ2-7, with 7 bases aligning to TRBD1. V was clipped by 6 bases and J by 0 bases; unmatched bases: 5. Germline values: CDR1 SNHLY, CDR2 FYNNEI. The CDR3 runs 14 residues. The CDR3 reads CASRQGTASYEQYF. CDR3 nucleotide sequence: TGTGCCAGCAGACAAGGGACAGCCTCCTACGAGCAGTACTTC.

The gene calls are TRBV30 and TRBJ2-3; TRBD1 is a possible D gene (7 bases). The CDR3 has 12 residues. Germline CDR1 GTSNPN, CDR2 SVGIG (reference sequence). Between the trimmed V and J ends, which lost 4 bases and 5 bases, there was a span of 10 bases. CDR3 DNA sequence: TGTGCCTGGAACCAGGGGGGAGATACGCAGTATTTT. Residues: CAWNQGGDTQYF.

CDR3 nucleotide sequence: TGTGCCAGCAGTTACCTAGCGGGGAACACCGGGGAGCTGTTTTTT. As protein: CASSYLAGNTGELFF. This chain connects TRBV13 to TRBJ2-2; TRBD2 agrees at 8 bases. The CDR3 covers 15 residues. The junction had 4 bases not matched to a gene; V was cut back by 6 bases and J by 1 base. The germline V gene has CDR1 PRHDT and CDR2 FYEKMQ (reference sequence).

This sequence joins TRBV7-3 and TRBJ1-4, with D uncertain. Trimming shortened V by 4 bases and J by 8 bases, and 17 bases separated the two germline ends. CDR3 length equals 15 residues. Germline-derived CDR1 and CDR2 are SGHTA and FQGTGA. This chain's CDR3 is CASSYPEIFGEKLFF. CDR3 bases: TGTGCCAGCAGCTATCCTGAGATTTTCGGCGAAAAACTGTTTTTT.

The rearrangement uses TRBV5-8 and TRBJ2-5; D gene uncertain. The CDR3 consists of 11 residues. The germline V and J ends were trimmed by 5 bases and 2 bases, with 4 bases remaining between them. CDR1 and CDR2 from the germline V gene are SGHTS and YDEGEE. This CDR3 reads CASSRQETQYF. CDR3 in DNA: TGTGCCAGCAGTCGGCAAGAGACCCAGTACTTC.

This clone was observed a single time. The chain couples TRBV6-1 to TRBJ1-5; D ambiguous. The CDR3 is 13 amino acids. Germline V gene lookup returns CDR1 MNHNS and CDR2 SASEGT. Trimming stripped 7 bases from V and 4 bases from J, with 11 bases between. Here the CDR3 DNA reads TGTGCCAGCAAGCCTGGGTCTAATCAGCCCCAGCATTTT. Translating gives CASKPGSNQPQHF.

This rearrangement joins TRBV5-1 to TRBJ2-5, with no clear D. The CDR3 totals 13 residues. The germline CDR1 and CDR2 sequences are SGHRS and YFSETQ. V was clipped by 4 bases and J by 3 bases, with 10 bases between them. The CDR3 spells CASSRGWEETQYF. CDR3 sequence (DNA): TGCGCCAGCAGCCGCGGCTGGGAAGAGACCCAGTACTTC.

V and J are TRBV2 and TRBJ2-7, with 9 bases aligning to TRBD1. This CDR3 spans 14 amino acids. J was trimmed by 7 bases and V by 6 bases; bases with no gene match: 10. Per the germline V gene, CDR1 is SNHLY and CDR2 is FYNNEI. The CDR3 reads CASRPNRGLGEQYF. In DNA form, the CDR3 reads TGTGCCAGCAGACCCAACAGGGGGCTGGGGGAGCAGTACTTC. Looking up the rest from reference TRBV2 and TRBJ2-7 gives the full variable domain: EPEVTQTPSHQVTQMGQEVILRCVPISNHLYFYWYRQILGQKVEFLVSFYNNEISEKSEIFDDQFSVERPDGSNFTLKIRSTKLEDSAMYFCASRPNRGLGEQYFGPGTRLTVT.

The chain has TRBV11-2 and TRBJ1-4, with D unresolved. Germline loops: CDR1 SGHAT, CDR2 FQNNGV. V dropped 1 base and J dropped 5 bases, with 8 bases sitting between them. This CDR3 spans 14 amino acids. The CDR3 nucleotides read TGTGCCAGCAGCTTAGCGGGTTCCAATGAAAAACTGTTTTTT. Its protein is CASSLAGSNEKLFF.

The chain has TRBV25-1 and TRBJ2-5, with 8 bases aligning to TRBD1. The CDR3 totals 15 residues. The V and J ends lost 1 base and 5 bases, in that order; junction bases with no gene match: 6. Germline V gene sequence: CDR1 MGHDK, CDR2 SYGVNS. The CDR3 sequence is CASSELGRGPETQYF. The CDR3 nucleotides read TGTGCCAGCAGTGAATTGGGCAGGGGGCCGGAGACCCAGTACTTC.

This chain joins TRBV27 and TRBJ1-4, with TRBD1 matching 10 bases. Trimming took 6 bases from V and 8 from J; bases not matched to a gene: 9. Germline V CDR1 and CDR2: MNHEY, SMNVEV (reference sequence). This CDR3 is built from 15 residues. This CDR3 reads CASSPKGQGGEKLFF. CDR3 coding DNA: TGTGCCAGCAGCCCCAAAGGACAGGGGGGGGAAAAACTGTTTTTT.

The chain links TRBV7-9 to TRBJ1-1; 7 bases agree with TRBD1. The CDR3 is made up of 16 amino acids. Germline trimming cut 5 bases from V and 4 bases from J; bases unmatched to any gene: 13. CDR1 is SEHNR and CDR2 is FQNEAQ in the germline V gene (reference sequence). In nucleotides, the CDR3 is TGTGCCAGCAGCACCCGACAGGGAGTGTTGGGCACTGAAGCTTTCTTT. Encoded protein: CASSTRQGVLGTEAFF.

The chain is built from TRBV18 and TRBJ1-2; D gene unclear. Looked up from germline, CDR1 is KGHSH and CDR2 is LQKENI. The length of the CDR3 is 16 residues. Trimming removed 2 bases from V and 0 bases from J, with 13 bases in between. The CDR3 sequence is CASSPSAGIANYGYTF. The DNA of the CDR3 is TGTGCCAGCTCACCATCGGCAGGAATAGCTAACTATGGCTACACCTTC.

This clone was detected only a few times. The chain is built from TRBV28 and TRBJ2-1, with a tentative D call TRBD2 (6 bases). Looked up from germline, CDR1 is MDHEN and CDR2 is SYDVKM. Deletions cut 7 bases from V and 6 bases from J, with 19 bases between. The CDR3 totals 15 residues. Here the CDR3 reads CASISWGVRRNEQFF. The CDR3 nucleotides are TGTGCCAGCATCAGTTGGGGGGTCCGGCGCAATGAGCAGTTCTTC.

The chain employs TRBV5-8 and TRBJ2-1, with 9 bases identical to TRBD2. The CDR3 runs 15 residues. The V gene end was trimmed by 3 bases and the J gene end by 4 bases; junction bases not matched to a gene: 5. Germline V gives CDR1 SGHTS, CDR2 YDEGEE. The CDR3 sequence is CASSYSGGLYNEQFF. The CDR3 DNA reads as TGTGCCAGCAGCTATAGCGGGGGCCTTTACAATGAGCAGTTCTTC.

In nucleotides, the CDR3 is TGCAGCGTTGTCGAGGGACCCCAAGAGACCCAGTACTTC. Protein: CSVVEGPQETQYF. The V and J genes are TRBV29-1 and TRBJ2-5; D may be TRBD1 or TRBD2 (5 bases each). The CDR3 runs to 13 residues. Germline assignment: CDR1 SQVTM and CDR2 ANQGSEA. Trimming left V 4 bases short and J 1 base short, with 10 bases between.